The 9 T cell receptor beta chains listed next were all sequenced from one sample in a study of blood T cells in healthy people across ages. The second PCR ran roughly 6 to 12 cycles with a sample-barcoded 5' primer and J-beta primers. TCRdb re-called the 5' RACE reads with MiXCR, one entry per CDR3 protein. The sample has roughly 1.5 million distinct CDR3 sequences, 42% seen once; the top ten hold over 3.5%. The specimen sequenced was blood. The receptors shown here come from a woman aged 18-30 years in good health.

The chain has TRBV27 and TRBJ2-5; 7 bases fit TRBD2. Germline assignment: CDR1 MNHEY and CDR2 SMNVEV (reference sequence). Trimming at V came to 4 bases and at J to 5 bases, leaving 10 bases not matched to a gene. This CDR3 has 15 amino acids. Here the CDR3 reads CASSWGGVAAETQYF. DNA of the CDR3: TGTGCCAGCAGTTGGGGGGGAGTAGCGGCGGAGACCCAGTACTTC.

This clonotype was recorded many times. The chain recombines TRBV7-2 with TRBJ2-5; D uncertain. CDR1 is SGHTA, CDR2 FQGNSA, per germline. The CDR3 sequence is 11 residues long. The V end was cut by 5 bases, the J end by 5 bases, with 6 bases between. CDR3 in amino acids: CASSAFETQYF. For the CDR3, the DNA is TGTGCCAGCAGCGCCTTCGAGACCCAGTACTTC.

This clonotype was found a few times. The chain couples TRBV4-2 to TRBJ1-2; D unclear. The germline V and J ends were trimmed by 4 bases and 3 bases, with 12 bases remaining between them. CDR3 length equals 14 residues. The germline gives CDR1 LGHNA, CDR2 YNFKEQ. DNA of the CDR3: TGTGCCAGCAGCCCCCCGGTCTGGGACTATGGCTACACCTTC. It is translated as CASSPPVWDYGYTF.

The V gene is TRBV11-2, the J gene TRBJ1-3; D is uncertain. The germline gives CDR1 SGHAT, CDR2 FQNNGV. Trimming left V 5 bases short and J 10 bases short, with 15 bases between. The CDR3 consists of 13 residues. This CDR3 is CASSHYTSRTIYF. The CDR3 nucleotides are TGTGCCAGCAGCCACTACACTAGCCGAACCATATATTTT.

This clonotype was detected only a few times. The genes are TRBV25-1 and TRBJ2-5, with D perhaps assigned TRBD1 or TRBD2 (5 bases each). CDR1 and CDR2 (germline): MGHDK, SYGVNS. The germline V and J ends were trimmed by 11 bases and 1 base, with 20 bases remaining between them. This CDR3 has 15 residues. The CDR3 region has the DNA TGTGCCCCTGGAGGTGAGGGGCGAGGCCAAGAGACCCAGTACTTC. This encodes CAPGGEGRGQETQYF.

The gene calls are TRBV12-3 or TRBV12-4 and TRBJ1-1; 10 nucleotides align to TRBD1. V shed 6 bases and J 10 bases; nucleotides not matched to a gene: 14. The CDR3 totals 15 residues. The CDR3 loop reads CASSLQTGGLSVAFF. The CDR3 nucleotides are TGTGCCAGCAGCTTACAGACAGGGGGCCTCTCTGTAGCTTTCTTT.

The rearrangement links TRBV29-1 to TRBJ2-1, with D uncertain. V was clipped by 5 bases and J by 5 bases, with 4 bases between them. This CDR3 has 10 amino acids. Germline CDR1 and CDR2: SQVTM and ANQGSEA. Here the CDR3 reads CSVSDNEQFF. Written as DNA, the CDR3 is TGCAGCGTTTCGGACAATGAGCAGTTCTTC.

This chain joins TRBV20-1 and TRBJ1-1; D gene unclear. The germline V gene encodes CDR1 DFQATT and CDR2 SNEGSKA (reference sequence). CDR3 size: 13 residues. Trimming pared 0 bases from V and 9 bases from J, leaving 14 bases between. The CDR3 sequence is CSAREQQQTKAFF. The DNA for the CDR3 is TGCAGTGCTAGAGAGCAACAGCAAACCAAAGCTTTCTTT.

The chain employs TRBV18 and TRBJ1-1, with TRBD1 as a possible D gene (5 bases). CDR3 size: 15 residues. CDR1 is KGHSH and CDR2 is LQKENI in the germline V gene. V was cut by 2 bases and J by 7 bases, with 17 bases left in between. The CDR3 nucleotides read TGTGCCAGCTCACCAGGACCGGGGGAGAGCAGTGAAGCTTTCTTT. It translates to CASSPGPGESSEAFF.